The source of this TCR beta chain is a study of OX40 agonist ivuxolimab in advanced cancers. Study information: At 0.01 to 10 mg/kg, ivuxolimab was administered intravenously to patients every 2 weeks.

The CDR3 runs 15 residues. Trimming stripped 4 bases from V and 2 bases from J, with 9 bases between. Looked up from germline, CDR1 is MNHEY and CDR2 is SVGAGI. TCRdb's copy holds only in-frame clones and misses some; the assay was immunoSEQ multiplex PCR. The table records 95,000 to 150,000 clones, approximately 90% of them present only once. The receptor was isolated from an adult with an advanced solid tumor such as melanoma, head and neck, liver or kidney cancer. Sequences were derived from CD4+ or CD8+ T cells sorted from blood, sampled in a trial of the OX40 agonist ivuxolimab. The chain employs TRBV6-5 and TRBJ2-6, with D uncertain. DNA of the CDR3: TGTGCCAGCAGTTTTAGTCTCACTGGGGCCAACGTCCTGACTTTC. It encodes CASSFSLTGANVLTF.